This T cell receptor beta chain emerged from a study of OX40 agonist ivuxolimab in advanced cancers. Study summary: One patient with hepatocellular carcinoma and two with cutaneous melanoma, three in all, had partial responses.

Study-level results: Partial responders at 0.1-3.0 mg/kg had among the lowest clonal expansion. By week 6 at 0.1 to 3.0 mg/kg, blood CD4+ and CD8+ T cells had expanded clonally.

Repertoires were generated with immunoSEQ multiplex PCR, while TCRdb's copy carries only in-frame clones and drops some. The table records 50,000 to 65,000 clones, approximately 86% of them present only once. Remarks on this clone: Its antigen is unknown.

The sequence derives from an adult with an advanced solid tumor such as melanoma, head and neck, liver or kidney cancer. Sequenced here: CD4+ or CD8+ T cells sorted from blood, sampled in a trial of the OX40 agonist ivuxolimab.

CDR3 in DNA: TGTGCTAGTGGTTTGGGGACAGGGAGCAATGAGCAGTTCTTC. It is translated as CASGLGTGSNEQFF. This chain joins TRBV12-5 and TRBJ2-1, with 8 nucleotides matching TRBD1. V shed 1 base, J shed 6 bases, and the junction held 2 bases outside the gene matches. CDR3 size: 14 residues. Germline assignment: CDR1 LGHNT and CDR2 FRNRAP.